The 20 T cell receptor beta chains below come from one sample, sequenced in a study of T cells in Graves' hyperthyroidism and ophthalmopathy. Amplified TCR beta CDR3 regions came from RNA transcripts. RT-PCR in the first round (using the HTBI primer set) targeted the TCR CDR3. TCRdb recomputed calls from the multiplex PCR reads with MiXCR, one row per CDR3 protein. Among 490,000 or so distinct CDR3 sequences listed, approximately 23% were seen once. Sequenced: blood. The receptors here all came from a woman between 65 and 79 years old with Graves' ophthalmopathy.

This clonotype was counted only a few times. CDR3: CASSGSGGSNEQFF. For the CDR3, the DNA is TGCGCCAGCAGCGGGTCCGGGGGAAGCAATGAGCAGTTCTTC. The chain carries TRBV5-1 and TRBJ2-1; possible D gene TRBD2, 6 bases. Trimming removed 4 bases from V and 6 bases from J, with 14 bases in between. Germline CDR1 is SGHRS and CDR2 is YFSETQ. CDR3 size: 14 residues. Together with reference TRBV5-1 and TRBJ2-1, the CDR3 gives the full variable domain: KAGVTQTPRYLIKTRGQQVTLSCSPISGHRSVSWYQQTPGQGLQFLFEYFSETQRNKGNFPGRFSGRQFSNSRSEMNVSTLELGDSALYLCASSGSGGSNEQFFGPGTRLTVL.

This clonotype was recorded a few times. This chain's CDR3 is CASSLEQGENSPLHF. CDR3 in DNA: TGCGCCAGCAGCTTGGAACAGGGGGAGAATTCACCCCTCCACTTT. The chain carries TRBV5-1 and TRBJ1-6, with 8 bases aligning to TRBD1. Germline CDR1 SGHRS, CDR2 YFSETQ. Trimming at V came to 0 bases and at J to 7 bases, leaving 3 bases not matched to a gene. CDR3 length: 15 amino acids.

The chain joins TRBV3-1 to TRBJ2-3, with D unclear. V lost 1 base, J lost 8 bases, and 13 bases lay in between. CDR3 length: 14 residues. Per the germline V gene, CDR1 is LGHDT and CDR2 is YNNKEL (reference sequence). The DNA for the CDR3 is TGTGCCAGCAGCCAAGGGCTAGTGACGGCTACGCAGTATTTT. Translation: CASSQGLVTATQYF.

This clonotype was found many times. In DNA form, the CDR3 reads TGTGCCAGCAGCCAAGGACAGGGATGGGGAGAGACCCAGTACTTC. Residues: CASSQGQGWGETQYF. The chain links TRBV3-1 to TRBJ2-5; 7 bases line up with TRBD1. V was clipped by 1 base and J by 4 bases; unmatched bases: 6. The CDR3 covers 15 residues. CDR1 is LGHDT and CDR2 is YNNKEL in the germline V gene (reference sequence).

V gene TRBV7-6 combines with J gene TRBJ2-1, with 8 bases aligning to TRBD2. Germline lookup yields CDR1 SGHVS and CDR2 FNYEAQ. V lost 4 bases, J lost 3 bases, and 8 bases stayed unmatched. The CDR3 is 16 amino acids. The CDR3: CASSSTSGQYYNEQFF. The CDR3 nucleotides are TGTGCCAGCAGCTCTACTAGCGGACAATACTACAATGAGCAGTTCTTC.

This clonotype was detected ten times or more. This chain connects TRBV6-1 to TRBJ1-2; weak D call: TRBD1 (6 bases). V lost 5 bases and J 4 bases, leaving 11 bases between the germline ends. The germline V gene encodes CDR1 MNHNS and CDR2 SASEGT. CDR3 length: 13 residues. The CDR3 nucleotides read TGTGCCAGCAGTAGACAGGACCTCTATGGCTACACCTTC. Protein product: CASSRQDLYGYTF.

The chain couples TRBV7-9 to TRBJ2-3; TRBD2 aligns across 11 bases. CDR1 and CDR2 (germline): SEHNR, FQNEAQ (reference sequence). Trimming at V came to 4 bases and at J to 2 bases, leaving 5 bases not matched to a gene. The CDR3 contains 16 residues. The CDR3 reads CASSSGLAELTDTQYF. As DNA, the CDR3 is TGTGCCAGCAGCTCGGGACTAGCGGAACTCACAGATACGCAGTATTTT.

In its sample, this clonotype was seen a few times. This sequence joins TRBV20-1 and TRBJ2-1, with TRBD1 as a possible D gene (7 bases). V shed 3 bases and J shed 7 bases, with 10 bases lying between them. The CDR3 covers 12 residues. Germline V lookup: CDR1 DFQATT, CDR2 SNEGSKA (reference sequence). The CDR3 region has the DNA TGCAGTGCTAGGACAGGGAGGAATGAGCAGTTCTTC. As protein: CSARTGRNEQFF.

This clonotype was observed many times. This sequence joins TRBV12-3 or TRBV12-4 and TRBJ2-7; TRBD2 agrees at 12 bases. With V trimmed by 6 bases and J by 2 bases, 17 bases remained unmatched. The CDR3 covers 19 residues. CDR3 protein: CASSPTALAGGRIAYEQYF. Here the CDR3 DNA reads TGTGCCAGCAGCCCCACCGCACTAGCGGGAGGTAGGATTGCCTACGAGCAGTACTTC.

The V call is TRBV4-1, the J call TRBJ1-1, with D perhaps matching TRBD1 (5 bases). Looked up from germline, CDR1 is MGHRA and CDR2 is YSYEKL. This CDR3 is built from 17 residues. The ends were cut back, 1 base at V and 1 base at J, with 16 bases in the middle. The CDR3 reads CASSQGGFRTPNTEAFF. The CDR3, as DNA: TGCGCCAGCAGCCAAGGCGGGTTTAGGACACCGAACACTGAAGCTTTCTTT.

This sequence joins TRBV28 and TRBJ1-5; 8 positions match TRBD1. The J segment lost 0 bases and the V segment lost 6 bases, leaving 13 bases of the junction unmatched. CDR3 length equals 18 residues. From germline, CDR1 is MDHEN and CDR2 SYDVKM. CDR3 in amino acids: CASRSTGGRGHSNQPQHF. CDR3 nucleotide sequence: TGTGCCAGCAGATCGACGGGGGGCAGGGGGCATAGCAATCAGCCCCAGCATTTT.

This clonotype was counted between two and nine times. The chain carries TRBV27 and TRBJ2-1; D perhaps matches TRBD1 (6 bases). The germline CDR1 and CDR2 sequences are MNHEY and SMNVEV (reference sequence). This CDR3 has 15 amino acids. Trimming cost V 6 bases and J 3 bases, with 15 bases left between them. CDR3 coding DNA: TGTGCCAGCAGCCCCATGGGGACATACTACAATGAGCAGTTCTTC. Residues: CASSPMGTYYNEQFF.

Here the CDR3 DNA reads TGTGCCAGCAAGCCGGGACGCCTCTACGAGCAGTACTTC. Amino acid sequence: CASKPGRLYEQYF. This chain connects TRBV2 to TRBJ2-7; D could derive from TRBD1 or TRBD2 (5 bases each). Trimming shortened V by 7 bases and J by 3 bases, and 13 bases separated the two germline ends. Germline CDR1 and CDR2: SNHLY and FYNNEI. The CDR3 loop spans 13 amino acids. The full variable domain, rest sourced from reference TRBV2 and TRBJ2-7, is EPEVTQTPSHQVTQMGQEVILRCVPISNHLYFYWYRQILGQKVEFLVSFYNNEISEKSEIFDDQFSVERPDGSNFTLKIRSTKLEDSAMYFCASKPGRLYEQYFGPGTRLTVT.

There are many counts of this clonotype. The chain joins TRBV12-5 to TRBJ2-1, with 13 positions matching TRBD2. The CDR3 length is 16 residues. V lost 4 bases, J lost 6 bases, and 6 bases stayed unmatched. Looked up from germline, CDR1 is LGHNT and CDR2 is FRNRAP. The CDR3 coding sequence is TGTGCTAGTGGTTCGGGACTAGCGGGATCTGGCAATGAGCAGTTCTTC. Translation: CASGSGLAGSGNEQFF.

In its sample, this clonotype was seen a few times. The genes are TRBV18 and TRBJ1-4; D is possibly TRBD1 (5 bases). The CDR3 covers 13 residues. Germline CDR1 and CDR2: KGHSH and LQKENI. V was pared by 4 bases and J by 7 bases, with 10 bases between. CDR3: CASSRGTGEKLFF. DNA of the CDR3: TGTGCCAGCTCACGAGGGACGGGTGAAAAACTGTTTTTT.

This chain links TRBV20-1 with TRBJ1-1; D unclear. The CDR3 has 13 residues. Between the trimmed V and J ends, which lost 1 base and 2 bases, there was a span of 8 bases. The germline V gene encodes CDR1 DFQATT and CDR2 SNEGSKA (reference sequence). In DNA, the CDR3 is TGCAGTGCTAGAGGTGGAGCTAACACTGAAGCTTTCTTT. It is translated as CSARGGANTEAFF.

On this clonotype itself: A much more abundant neighbour one base away suggests this may be a read error. The chain's CDR3 is CASSQRGSDTEAFF. Written as DNA, the CDR3 is TGTGCCAGCAGTCAACGGGGGTCGGACACTGAAGCTTTCTTT. This chain connects TRBV2 to TRBJ1-1; tentatively, D is TRBD1 (5 bases). Trimming removed 5 bases at V and 3 bases at J, with 13 bases between. There are 14 residues in the CDR3. CDR1 is SNHLY and CDR2 is FYNNEI in the germline V gene.

The V call is TRBV27, the J call TRBJ1-5; no definite D call. V was shortened by 5 bases and J by 8 bases, with 10 bases between the two germline ends. Germline-derived CDR1 and CDR2 are MNHEY and SMNVEV (reference sequence). This CDR3 has 12 residues. The DNA of the CDR3 is TGTGCCAGCAGTGGTAATTCTAAGCCCCAGCATTTT. The encoded protein is CASSGNSKPQHF.

This clonotype was seen at least ten times. V is TRBV10-3 and J is TRBJ2-2; D is perhaps TRBD1 or TRBD2 (5 bases each). The V end lost 10 bases, the J end lost 0 bases, and 12 bases lay between the germline ends. This CDR3 spans 14 amino acids. CDR1 is ENHRY and CDR2 is SYGVKD in the germline V gene. The CDR3 bases are TGTGCCACGCTCAGGGACCCGAACACCGGGGAGCTGTTTTTT. Translated: CATLRDPNTGELFF.

The genes are TRBV3-1 and TRBJ2-2; no definite D call. CDR1 and CDR2 (germline): LGHDT, YNNKEL (reference sequence). Trimming took 2 bases from V and 3 from J, leaving 7 bases between them. This CDR3 region has 14 residues. The CDR3 loop is CASSQSRYTGELFF. The CDR3, as DNA: TGTGCCAGCAGCCAATCGAGATACACCGGGGAGCTGTTTTTT.